A selection of T cell receptor beta chains follows, all from one sample in a study of shared clonotypes between healthy human individuals. Data came from immunoSEQ multiplex PCR; TCRdb stores just in-frame clones and leaves some out. The sample holds some 1.5 million clones, roughly 96% seen once. Input material: naive CD4+ T cells sorted from blood. These receptors were collected from a man aged 25-45 years in good health. The CDR3 runs from the conserved cysteine through the conserved F or W. A D gene is named only where the DNA matches it firmly. Clone size is shown for a subset of rows, as once, few, many or a class of expanded clone.

V	length	size	J	D	CDR3	DNA
TRBV18	14	-	TRBJ2-5	-	CASSPLQRGETQYF	TGTGCCAGCTCACCCCTCCAGAGGGGAGAGACCCAGTACTTC
TRBV10-1	15	-	TRBJ2-7	TRBD2	CASSEGGGRSYEQYF	TGCGCCAGCAGTGAGGGTGGCGGGAGATCTTACGAGCAGTACTTC
TRBV18	14	-	TRBJ2-1	-	CASSPTGTPNEQFF	TGTGCCAGCTCACCTACTGGGACACCCAATGAGCAGTTCTTC
TRBV7-9	11	-	TRBJ2-1	-	CASSSGGGQFF	TGTGCCAGCAGCAGTGGCGGAGGGCAGTTCTTC
TRBV7-6	18	-	TRBJ2-1	-	CASSLVAQGRASYNEQFF	TGTGCCAGCAGCTTAGTTGCGCAGGGTAGGGCCTCCTACAATGAGCAGTTCTTC
TRBV28	15	-	TRBJ2-4	-	CASSYKGLAKNIQYF	TGTGCCAGCAGTTATAAAGGCTTAGCCAAAAACATTCAGTACTTC
TRBV27	16	-	TRBJ2-1	TRBD1	CASSLADRLPYNEQFF	TGTGCCAGCAGTTTAGCGGACAGGCTTCCCTACAATGAGCAGTTCTTC
TRBV30	14	once	TRBJ2-5	-	CAWNLDSFQETQYF	TGTGCCTGGAACCTAGACAGTTTTCAAGAGACCCAGTACTTC
TRBV5-1	16	-	TRBJ2-2	TRBD2	CASSLGLAGRTGELFF	TGCGCCAGCAGCTTAGGCCTAGCGGGAAGGACCGGGGAGCTGTTTTTT
TRBV20-1	11	-	TRBJ2-7	-	CSAQLANEQYF	TGCAGTGCCCAGCTAGCGAACGAGCAGTACTTC
TRBV5-1	14	-	TRBJ2-7	-	CASSRRERMDEQYF	TGCGCCAGCAGCCGGAGAGAGAGGATGGACGAGCAGTACTTC
TRBV14	21	-	TRBJ2-1	TRBD2	CASSPMTGTSGSWGVYNEQFF	TGTGCCAGCAGCCCGATGACCGGGACTAGCGGGAGTTGGGGGGTCTACAATGAGCAGTTCTTC
TRBV7-9	14	-	TRBJ2-2	-	CASSLADNTGELFF	TGTGCCAGCAGCTTGGCCGATAACACCGGGGAGCTGTTTTTT
TRBV2	13	-	TRBJ2-5	TRBD2	CAGSGRAVETQYF	TGTGCCGGTAGCGGGAGGGCCGTAGAGACCCAGTACTTC
TRBV5-1	14	-	TRBJ2-5	TRBD2	CASTALAGGETQYF	TGCGCCAGCACAGCCCTAGCGGGAGGGGAGACCCAGTACTTC
TRBV28	17	-	TRBJ2-3	TRBD2	CASSLYGTSGGTDTQYF	TGTGCCAGCAGTTTATATGGGACTAGCGGGGGCACAGATACGCAGTATTTT
TRBV5-1	14	-	TRBJ2-1	-	CASSFNRNYNEQFF	TGCGCCAGCAGCTTTAATCGGAACTACAATGAGCAGTTCTTC
TRBV28	14	-	TRBJ2-7	-	CASSSGSTRYEQYF	TGTGCCAGCAGTTCAGGGTCTACCCGCTACGAGCAGTACTTC
TRBV27	16	-	TRBJ2-3	-	CASRRGRDKTTDTQYF	TGTGCCAGCCGGAGGGGGAGGGACAAGACAACAGATACGCAGTATTTT
TRBV5-1	13	-	TRBJ2-7	-	CASSLGGTYEQYF	TGCGCCAGCAGCTTGGGAGGGACCTACGAGCAGTACTTC
TRBV28	11	-	TRBJ2-7	-	CASILNYEQYF	TGTGCCAGCATCTTAAATTACGAGCAGTACTTC
TRBV4-1	15	-	TRBJ1-2	TRBD1	CASSQRTGIIYGYTF	TGCGCCAGCAGCCAAAGGACAGGGATAATCTATGGCTACACCTTC
TRBV7-2	14	-	TRBJ2-1	-	CASSLNVGPNEQFF	TGTGCCAGCAGCTTAAATGTCGGACCCAATGAGCAGTTCTTC
TRBV7-6	14	-	TRBJ1-2	TRBD1	CASSAGQSNYGYTF	TGTGCCAGCAGCGCGGGACAGTCAAACTATGGCTACACCTTC
TRBV5-6	16	-	TRBJ2-7	-	CASRPHNGGTTYEQYF	TGTGCCAGCAGACCACATAACGGGGGTACAACCTACGAGCAGTACTTC
TRBV2	13	once	TRBJ2-5	-	CASTGAAKGTQYF	TGTGCCAGCACGGGAGCTGCGAAGGGGACCCAGTACTTC
TRBV6-5	14	-	TRBJ1-1	TRBD1	CASSPWTGGTEAFF	TGTGCCAGCAGTCCCTGGACAGGCGGCACTGAAGCTTTCTTT
TRBV11-3	15	-	TRBJ2-3	-	CASSPLLSSTDTQYF	TGTGCCAGCAGCCCCCTTTTAAGTAGCACAGATACGCAGTATTTT
TRBV20-1	11	-	TRBJ2-7	-	CSGQLRDEQYF	TGCAGTGGCCAACTTAGGGACGAGCAGTACTTC
TRBV5-1	15	-	TRBJ1-4	TRBD1	CASSSRTGLNEKLFF	TGCGCCAGCAGCTCAAGGACAGGCCTTAATGAAAAACTGTTTTTT
TRBV19	15	-	TRBJ1-5	-	CASPTQGRPNQPQHF	TGTGCCAGTCCAACACAGGGTAGACCCAATCAGCCCCAGCATTTT
TRBV7-2	16	-	TRBJ2-5	-	CASSQEGSIWQETQYF	TGTGCCAGCAGCCAAGAGGGCAGTATCTGGCAAGAGACCCAGTACTTC
TRBV10-3	13	-	TRBJ2-3	-	CAISEGTTDTQYF	TGTGCCATCAGTGAGGGGACGACAGATACGCAGTATTTT
TRBV11-2	15	few	TRBJ2-7	TRBD2	CASSLGLAGGYEQYF	TGTGCCAGCAGCTTGGGACTAGCGGGAGGGTACGAGCAGTACTTC
TRBV7-8	15	-	TRBJ2-7	TRBD1	CASSWGGQGSYEQYF	TGTGCCAGCAGCTGGGGCGGACAGGGGTCCTACGAGCAGTACTTC
TRBV4-3	14	-	TRBJ2-2	-	CASSHTTVTGELFF	TGCGCCAGCAGCCACACAACAGTGACCGGGGAGCTGTTTTTT
TRBV25-1	15	-	TRBJ2-1	-	CASSRARGTDNEQFF	TGTGCCAGCAGTAGGGCGCGGGGGACAGACAATGAGCAGTTCTTC
TRBV5-6	12	once	TRBJ1-1	-	CASSLIQERAFF	TGTGCCAGCAGCTTGATACAGGAACGAGCTTTCTTT
TRBV2	14	-	TRBJ1-2	TRBD1	CASSEADRWSGYTF	TGTGCCAGCAGTGAGGCGGACAGGTGGAGTGGCTACACCTTC
TRBV5-1	17	-	TRBJ2-6	-	CASSLPGTTSGANVLTF	TGCGCCAGCAGCTTGCCCGGGACCACCTCTGGGGCCAACGTCCTGACTTTC
TRBV5-4	15	once	TRBJ2-3	TRBD2	CASSTTSGSRDTQYF	TGTGCCAGCAGCACGACTAGCGGGAGTCGAGACACGCAGTATTTT
TRBV19	15	-	TRBJ2-1	-	CASSIGVILGNEQFF	TGTGCCAGTAGTATAGGGGTCATTTTGGGGAATGAGCAGTTCTTC
TRBV7-9	16	once	TRBJ1-1	-	CASSWDLVETNTEAFF	TGTGCCAGCAGCTGGGATCTGGTAGAGACTAACACTGAAGCTTTCTTT